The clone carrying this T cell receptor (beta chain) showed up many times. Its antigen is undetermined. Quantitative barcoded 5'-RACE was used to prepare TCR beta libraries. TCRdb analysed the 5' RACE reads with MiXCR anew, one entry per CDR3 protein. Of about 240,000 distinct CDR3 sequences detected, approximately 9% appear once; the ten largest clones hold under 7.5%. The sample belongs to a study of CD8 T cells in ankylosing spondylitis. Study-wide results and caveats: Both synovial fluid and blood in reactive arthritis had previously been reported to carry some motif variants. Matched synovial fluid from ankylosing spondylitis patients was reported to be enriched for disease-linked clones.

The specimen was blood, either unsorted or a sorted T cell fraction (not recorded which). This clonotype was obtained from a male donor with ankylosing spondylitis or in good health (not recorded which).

CDR3 in DNA: TGCAGTGCTAGACCAGCCCTAGCGGGAGGTCCTAGTGATCCAGATACGCAGTATTTT. This encodes CSARPALAGGPSDPDTQYF. This chain links TRBV20-1 with TRBJ2-3; TRBD2 matches 11 bases. The CDR3 has 19 residues. Germline trimming cut 2 bases from V and 4 bases from J; bases unmatched to any gene: 17. Germline CDR1 is DFQATT and CDR2 is SNEGSKA (reference sequence).